The 32 T cell receptor beta chains in this list originate from one sample, sequenced in a study of blood T cell repertoires in COVID-19. Method: immunoSEQ multiplex PCR; TCRdb's copy keeps in-frame clones and lacks some. The data hold about 45,000 clones, with 75% to 90% observed a single time. Material: peripheral blood. These TCRs come from a human donor in a cohort sampled during active COVID-19.

J is TRBJ2-1 and V is TRBV6-6; D is perhaps TRBD2 (5 bases). Per the germline V gene, CDR1 is MNHNY and CDR2 is SVGAGI (reference sequence). The CDR3 covers 13 residues. The CDR3 loop reads CGTSRGPYNEQFF. CDR3 DNA: TGTGGCACATCTCGAGGGCCTTACAATGAGCAGTTCTTC.

The CDR3 DNA sequence: TGCAGCGCCTCGACTACGGGGGATTCACCCCTCCACTTT. This sequence encodes CSASTTGDSPLHF. V is TRBV29-1 and J is TRBJ1-6, with D maybe TRBD1 (5 bases). The CDR3 spans 13 residues. CDR1 is SQVTM, CDR2 ANQGSEA, per germline. Deletions cut 7 bases from V and 8 bases from J, with 15 bases between.

The chain employs TRBV14 and TRBJ2-5, with TRBD2 matching 12 bases. The germline gives CDR1 SGHDN, CDR2 FVKESK. The CDR3 loop spans 16 amino acids. V dropped 3 bases and J dropped 1; count of bases not matched to a gene: 3. DNA for the CDR3: TGTGCCAGCAGCCAGCTGACTAGCGGGAGCCAAGAGACCCAGTACTTC. Encoded protein: CASSQLTSGSQETQYF. The full variable domain, completed using reference TRBV14 and TRBJ2-5, is EAGVTQFPSHSVIEKGQTVTLRCDPISGHDNLYWYRRVMGKEIKFLLHFVKESKQDESGMPNNRFLAERTGGTYSTLKVQPAELEDSGVYFCASSQLTSGSQETQYFGPGTRLLVL.

This chain uses TRBV28 with TRBJ2-2; 10 bases are a match to TRBD2. The CDR3 extends over 15 amino acids. The J segment lost 4 bases and the V segment lost 7 bases, leaving 6 bases of the junction unmatched. CDR1 is MDHEN and CDR2 is SYDVKM in the germline V gene. This CDR3 reads CASKAGGLVTGELFF. The CDR3 nucleotides are TGTGCCAGCAAAGCGGGAGGGCTTGTCACCGGGGAGCTGTTTTTT.

The chain joins TRBV15 to TRBJ1-5; TRBD1 matches at 9 bases. CDR3 length: 16 amino acids. Germline V gives CDR1 LNHNV, CDR2 YYDKDF (reference sequence). The ends lost 2 bases at V and 6 bases at J; junction bases unmatched: 8. DNA for the CDR3: TGTGCCACCAGCAGAATGGGGACAGGGATGGGTCAGCCCCAGCATTTT. It is translated as CATSRMGTGMGQPQHF.

The CDR3 nucleotides read TGTGCCTGGAGTGGAGGAGTTTGGACTAGCGGGAGCTGGGACAAAAACATTCAGTACTTC. Protein: CAWSGGVWTSGSWDKNIQYF. V is TRBV30 and J is TRBJ2-4, with 13 bases that match TRBD2. Per germline, CDR1 GTSNPN and CDR2 SVGIG (reference sequence). The CDR3 contains 20 residues. Unmatched junction bases numbered 15, after V lost 1 base and J lost 3 bases. The variable domain in full, with the rest retrieved from reference TRBV30 and TRBJ2-4, is SQTIHQWPATLVQPVGSPLSLECTVEGTSNPNLYWYRQAAGRGLQLLFYSVGIGQISSEVPQNLSASRPQDRQFILSSKKLLLSDSGFYLCAWSGGVWTSGSWDKNIQYFGAGTRLSVL.

This clone was detected once. No DNA is shown, since the ends of the CDR3 on it are uncertain; the CDR3 is the one TCRdb lists. The V call is TRBV21-1, the J call TRBJ1-3. TRBV21-1 is a known pseudogene. Both ends counted, the CDR3 spans 15 residues. The CDR3 sequence: CASTSGVGSGNTIYF.

The chain uses TRBV7-8 and TRBJ1-2, with D unresolved. V lost 6 bases to trimming and J lost 0 bases, with 14 bases between them. The CDR3 spans 15 residues. Looked up from germline, CDR1 is SGHVS and CDR2 is FQNEAQ. The DNA for the CDR3 is TGTGCCAGCAGTCCTGGACGGGGAGCTAACTATGGCTACACCTTC. Residues: CASSPGRGANYGYTF.

This chain uses TRBV18 with TRBJ2-3; 13 bases align to TRBD2. After removal of 3 bases from V and 7 bases from J, the junction contained 7 bases not matched to a gene. Germline-derived CDR1 and CDR2 are KGHSH and LQKENI. CDR3 length: 16 residues. CDR3 in amino acids: CASSPRGTSGKNTQYF. The CDR3 DNA reads TGTGCCAGCTCACCGCGCGGGACTAGCGGGAAAAATACGCAGTATTTT. Looking up the rest from reference TRBV18 and TRBJ2-3 gives the full variable domain: NAGVMQNPRHLVRRRGQEARLRCSPMKGHSHVYWYRQLPEEGLKFMVYLQKENIIDESGMPKERFSAEFPKEGPSILRIQQVVRGDSAAYFCASSPRGTSGKNTQYFGPGTRLTVL.

This chain joins TRBV7-8 and TRBJ1-3; 11 bases align to TRBD1. The CDR3 has 19 amino acids. V shed 2 bases and J 3 bases; nucleotides not matched to a gene: 12. Germline CDR1 is SGHVS and CDR2 is FQNEAQ. CDR3 residues: CASSLISGQGALVGNTIYF. CDR3 nucleotides: TGTGCCAGCAGCTTAATTAGCGGACAGGGGGCTTTAGTTGGAAACACCATATATTTT.

This clone came up once. The chain carries TRBV6-6 and TRBJ1-1; tentative D call: TRBD1 (6 bases). CDR1 and CDR2 (germline): MNHNY, SVGAGI (reference sequence). Deletions cut 7 bases from V and 0 bases from J, with 18 bases between. The CDR3 runs to 16 residues. The CDR3, as DNA: TGTGCCAGCACCGGAAACGGACAGCGTATGAACACTGAAGCTTTCTTT. Translated, it gives CASTGNGQRMNTEAFF.

The CDR3 nucleotides read TGTGCCACCAGCGGACAGCTGACTCGTGACGAAAAACTGTTTTTT. Translation gives CATSGQLTRDEKLFF. The chain links TRBV15 to TRBJ1-4, with a possible D match to TRBD1 (6 bases). The CDR3 is 15 amino acids. The V gene lost 5 bases and the J gene lost 8 bases, with 18 bases spanning the gap. Germline V lookup: CDR1 LNHNV, CDR2 YYDKDF (reference sequence).

The rearrangement uses TRBV18 and TRBJ2-7; D is possibly TRBD2 (5 bases). The CDR3 extends over 16 amino acids. Trimming removed 0 bases from V and 4 bases from J, with 16 bases in between. CDR1 KGHSH and CDR2 LQKENI come from the germline V gene. CDR3 DNA sequence: TGTGCCAGCTCACCACCGGTCCAAGGCAGGAGGTACGAGCAGTACTTC. As protein: CASSPPVQGRRYEQYF. The full variable domain, in which reference TRBV18 and TRBJ2-7 provide the parts outside the CDR3, is NAGVMQNPRHLVRRRGQEARLRCSPMKGHSHVYWYRQLPEEGLKFMVYLQKENIIDESGMPKERFSAEFPKEGPSILRIQQVVRGDSAAYFCASSPPVQGRRYEQYFGPGTRLTVT.

The chain combines TRBV6-6 with TRBJ2-5; 10 positions agree with TRBD2. Germline CDR1 and CDR2: MNHNY and SVGAGI (reference sequence). This CDR3 spans 15 amino acids. The junction had 4 bases not matched to a gene; V was cut back by 2 bases and J by 4 bases. The CDR3 is CASSYASGRGETQYF. In DNA form, the CDR3 reads TGTGCCAGCAGTTACGCGAGCGGGAGGGGAGAGACCCAGTACTTC.

This clone is medium-sized within its sample. This chain links TRBV5-4 with TRBJ2-7; D possibly corresponds to TRBD1 (6 bases). This CDR3 has 14 amino acids. The V gene's germline CDR1 is SGHNT and CDR2 YYREEE (reference sequence). Trimming left V 4 bases short and J 3 bases short, with 14 bases between. This chain's CDR3 is CASSGGGGIYEQYF. For the CDR3, the DNA is TGTGCCAGCAGCGGAGGTGGGGGCATCTACGAGCAGTACTTC.

The chain combines TRBV3-1 (or the pseudogene TRBV3-2) with TRBJ2-7; TRBD1 agrees at 7 bases. V was pared by 0 bases and J by 6 bases, with 11 bases of the junction left unmatched. Germline CDR1 is LGHDT and CDR2 is YNNKEL (reference sequence). The CDR3 runs to 16 residues. The CDR3 DNA is TGTGCCAGCAGCCAAGAAAAGGGGGCCTTCACGAGCGAGCAGTACTTC. It codes for CASSQEKGAFTSEQYF.

This clone has just one count. The chain combines TRBV24-1 with TRBJ2-2; TRBD1 is a possible D gene (5 bases). CDR1 KGHDR and CDR2 SFDVKD come from the germline V gene. The CDR3 consists of 15 residues. Trimming left V 3 bases short and J 1 base short, with 8 bases between. CDR3 protein: CATSDNRMNTGELFF. For the CDR3, the DNA is TGTGCCACCAGTGATAACAGGATGAACACCGGGGAGCTGTTTTTT.

The rearrangement joins TRBV6-5 to TRBJ2-5, with D maybe TRBD2 (5 bases). Between the trimmed V and J ends, which lost 5 bases and 0 bases, there was a span of 10 bases. The CDR3 spans 14 residues. From germline, CDR1 is MNHEY and CDR2 SVGAGI. This CDR3 reads CASSSGAYQETQYF. The CDR3 DNA sequence: TGTGCCAGCAGTAGCGGAGCGTACCAAGAGACCCAGTACTTC.

The V gene is TRBV30, the J gene TRBJ1-5, with D maybe TRBD1 (6 bases). The V gene's germline CDR1 is GTSNPN and CDR2 SVGIG (reference sequence). This CDR3 has 14 amino acids. V lost 2 bases and J lost 4, with 12 bases in between. The CDR3 coding sequence is TGTGCCTGGAGTTGGGGGCTACTTAATCAGCCCCAGCATTTT. Translated, it gives CAWSWGLLNQPQHF.

The chain combines TRBV5-1 with TRBJ2-7; TRBD2 is a possible D gene (6 bases). The CDR3 contains 14 residues. The V gene lost 1 base and the J gene lost 6 bases, with 14 bases spanning the gap. Looked up from germline, CDR1 is SGHRS and CDR2 is YFSETQ. CDR3 DNA sequence: TGCGCCAGCAGCTTGACAGCGGGTGTTTCCGAGCAGTACTTC. Residues: CASSLTAGVSEQYF.

The genes are TRBV14 and TRBJ1-4; 7 nucleotides match TRBD1. The germline V gene has CDR1 SGHDN and CDR2 FVKESK. CDR3 length: 14 residues. Unmatched junction bases numbered 9, after V lost 4 bases and J lost 10 bases. The DNA of the CDR3 is TGTGCCAGCAGCCGGGACAGTGCGGGGGGAAAACTGTTTTTT. It codes for CASSRDSAGGKLFF.

V usage is TRBV19 and J usage is TRBJ2-3; 9 bases line up with TRBD2. Losses at the gene ends were 10 bases for V and 4 bases for J; bases not matched to a gene: 21. This CDR3 is built from 18 residues. The germline V gene has CDR1 LNHDA and CDR2 SQIVND (reference sequence). In DNA, the CDR3 is TGTGCCACCGTTTACCTTGCGGGGGGGCTTCACAGAGCAGATACGCAGTATTTT. Translating it yields CATVYLAGGLHRADTQYF.

The chain couples TRBV6-2 or TRBV6-3 to TRBJ2-1; D might be TRBD1 (6 bases). V lost 3 bases and J lost 15, with 24 bases in between. The CDR3 length is 15 residues. Germline V CDR1 and CDR2: MNHEY, SVGEGT. The CDR3, as DNA: TGTGCCAGCAGTTATCGACCCCACACACAGGGAATGCGGTTCTTC. Translated, it gives CASSYRPHTQGMRFF.

The V gene is TRBV28, the J gene TRBJ1-2, with D hard to call. Germline V CDR1 and CDR2: MDHEN, SYDVKM. This CDR3 region has 13 residues. Trimming shortened V by 4 bases and J by 5 bases, and 11 bases separated the two germline ends. Here the CDR3 reads CASSWLRDYGYTF. The CDR3 nucleotides read TGTGCCAGCAGTTGGCTCCGGGATTATGGCTACACCTTC.

J is TRBJ2-1 and V is TRBV7-9, with a weak D call TRBD1 (6 bases). CDR1 and CDR2 from the germline V gene are SEHNR and FQNEAQ (reference sequence). CDR3 size: 13 residues. V was clipped by 3 bases and J by 7 bases, with 10 bases between them. The CDR3 bases are TGTGCCAGCAGCTTGCCAGGGACAAATGAGCAGTTCTTC. It translates to CASSLPGTNEQFF.

The rearrangement joins TRBV5-4 to TRBJ2-2, with 7 positions matching TRBD1. The CDR3 is 15 residues long. Germline CDR1 reads SGHNT; CDR2 reads YYREEE (reference sequence). The V gene end was trimmed by 4 bases and the J gene end by 5 bases; junction bases not matched to a gene: 8. Here the CDR3 DNA reads TGTGCCAGCAGCCCGGGGACAGATCGGACCGGGGAGCTGTTTTTT. Protein sequence: CASSPGTDRTGELFF.

This rearrangement joins TRBV27 to TRBJ2-7, with a possible D match to TRBD2 (6 bases). V was clipped by 6 bases and J by 0 bases, with 12 bases between them. The CDR3 is 14 residues long. The germline V gene encodes CDR1 MNHEY and CDR2 SMNVEV (reference sequence). CDR3 nucleotides: TGTGCCAGCAGCCGGGACGGGAGCTCCTACGAGCAGTACTTC. Translated: CASSRDGSSYEQYF.

V is TRBV10-2 and J is TRBJ2-1, with 9 positions matching TRBD2. V gave up 0 bases and J gave up 4 bases; unmatched junction bases: 10. The germline CDR1 and CDR2 sequences are WSHSY and SAAADI. The CDR3 length is 18 residues. CDR3 in DNA: TGCGCCAGCAGTGAGTCTCTTACGACTAGCGGATATTACAATGAGCAGTTCTTC. Encoded protein: CASSESLTTSGYYNEQFF.

This clone was seen once. The chain carries TRBV7-2 and TRBJ2-7; 13 bases are a match to TRBD2. Germline V gene lookup returns CDR1 SGHTA and CDR2 FQGNSA. V lost 0 bases to trimming and J lost 4 bases; unmatched junction nucleotides: 18. The CDR3 loop spans 21 amino acids. Written as DNA, the CDR3 is TGTGCCAGCAGCTTAGCGCTACTACTAGCGGGAGGGCCAATCTTTACTTACGAGCAGTACTTC. This gives the protein CASSLALLLAGGPIFTYEQYF.

The V and J genes are TRBV7-8 and TRBJ2-1; 10 nucleotides match TRBD2. V gave up 1 base and J gave up 7 bases; unmatched junction bases: 13. Germline CDR1 SGHVS, CDR2 FQNEAQ. The CDR3 runs to 18 residues. CDR3 in amino acids: CASSLERGSSSGSNEQFF. The CDR3 DNA sequence: TGTGCCAGCAGCTTAGAGCGCGGGAGTTCTAGCGGGAGTAATGAGCAGTTCTTC.

V is TRBV28 and J is TRBJ2-3; 9 bases agree with TRBD2. V dropped 3 bases and J dropped 4; count of bases not matched to a gene: 17. Germline V CDR1 and CDR2: MDHEN, SYDVKM. The CDR3 length is 19 residues. The CDR3 DNA reads as TGTGCCAGCAGTTTCGCACAACTTGTGGGCGGGAGGGCAGCAGATACGCAGTATTTT. Translation gives CASSFAQLVGGRAADTQYF.

The chain combines TRBV5-6 with TRBJ2-5; D perhaps matches TRBD1 (6 bases). Germline V gene lookup returns CDR1 SGHDT and CDR2 YYEEEE. CDR3 length equals 13 residues. Deletions cut 2 bases from V and 7 bases from J, with 12 bases between. The CDR3 spells CASSFDFRGTQYF. The CDR3 bases are TGTGCCAGCAGCTTCGACTTCAGGGGGACCCAGTACTTC.